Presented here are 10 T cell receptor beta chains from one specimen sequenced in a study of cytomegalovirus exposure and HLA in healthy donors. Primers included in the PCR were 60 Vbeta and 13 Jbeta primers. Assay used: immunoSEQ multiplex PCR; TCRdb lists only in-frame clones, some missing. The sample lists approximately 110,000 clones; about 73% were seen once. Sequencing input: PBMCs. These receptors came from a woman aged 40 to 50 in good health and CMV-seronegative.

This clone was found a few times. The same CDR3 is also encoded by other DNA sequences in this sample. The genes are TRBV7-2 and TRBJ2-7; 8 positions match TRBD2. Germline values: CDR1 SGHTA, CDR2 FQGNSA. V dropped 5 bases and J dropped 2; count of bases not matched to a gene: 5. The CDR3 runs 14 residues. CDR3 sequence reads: CASSPPGGTYEQYF. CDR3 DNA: TGTGCCAGCAGCCCCCCGGGAGGGACCTACGAGCAGTACTTC.

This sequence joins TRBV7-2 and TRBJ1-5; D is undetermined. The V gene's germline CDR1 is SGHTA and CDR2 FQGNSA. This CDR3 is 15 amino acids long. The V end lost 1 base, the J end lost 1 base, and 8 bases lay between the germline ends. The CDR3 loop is CASSLVPGSNQPQHF. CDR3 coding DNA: TGTGCCAGCAGCTTAGTTCCGGGGAGCAATCAGCCCCAGCATTTT. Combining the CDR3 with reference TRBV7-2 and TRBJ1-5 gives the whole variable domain GAGVSQSPSNKVTEKGKDVELRCDPISGHTALYWYRQSLGQGLEFLIYFQGNSAPDKSGLPSDRFSAERTGGSVSTLTIQRTQQEDSAVYLCASSLVPGSNQPQHFGDGTRLSIL.

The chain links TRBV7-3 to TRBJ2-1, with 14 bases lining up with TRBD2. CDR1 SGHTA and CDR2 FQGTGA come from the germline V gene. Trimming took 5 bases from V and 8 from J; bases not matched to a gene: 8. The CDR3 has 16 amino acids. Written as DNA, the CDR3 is TGTGCCAGCAGCCCGGATAGACTAGCGGGGGGGCATGAGCAGTTCTTC. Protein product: CASSPDRLAGGHEQFF.

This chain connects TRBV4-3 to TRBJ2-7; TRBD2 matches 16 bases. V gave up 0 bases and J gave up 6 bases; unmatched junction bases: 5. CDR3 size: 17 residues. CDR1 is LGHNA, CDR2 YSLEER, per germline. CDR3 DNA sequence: TGCGCCAGCAGCCAAGATCACGGGACTAGCGGGAGGGTCGAGCAGTACTTC. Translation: CASSQDHGTSGRVEQYF.

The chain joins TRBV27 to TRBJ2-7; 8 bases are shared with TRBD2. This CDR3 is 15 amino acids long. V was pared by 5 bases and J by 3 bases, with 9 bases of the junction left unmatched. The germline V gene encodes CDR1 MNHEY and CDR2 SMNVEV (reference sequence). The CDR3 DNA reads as TGTGCCAGCAGTACGCAGCCTAGCGGGCGCTACGAGCAGTACTTC. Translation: CASSTQPSGRYEQYF.

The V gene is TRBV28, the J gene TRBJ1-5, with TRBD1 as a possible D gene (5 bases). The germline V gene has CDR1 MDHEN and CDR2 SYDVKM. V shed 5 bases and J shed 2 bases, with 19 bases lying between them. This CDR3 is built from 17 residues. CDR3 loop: CASSPRAGKRGNQPQHF. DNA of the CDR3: TGTGCCAGCAGTCCCAGGGCGGGGAAGCGTGGCAATCAGCCCCAGCATTTT.

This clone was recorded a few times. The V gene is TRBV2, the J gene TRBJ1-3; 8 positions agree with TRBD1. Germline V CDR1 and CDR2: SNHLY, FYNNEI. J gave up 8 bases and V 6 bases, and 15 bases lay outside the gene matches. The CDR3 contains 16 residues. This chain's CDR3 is CASSVARGRTVDTIYF. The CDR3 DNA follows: TGTGCCAGCAGCGTTGCCAGGGGGCGGACGGTGGACACCATATATTTT.

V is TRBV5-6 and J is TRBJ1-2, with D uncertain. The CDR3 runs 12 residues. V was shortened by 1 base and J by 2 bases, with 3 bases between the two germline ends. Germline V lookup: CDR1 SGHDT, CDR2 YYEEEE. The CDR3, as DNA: TGTGCCAGCAGCTTGACAAACTATGGCTACACCTTC. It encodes CASSLTNYGYTF.

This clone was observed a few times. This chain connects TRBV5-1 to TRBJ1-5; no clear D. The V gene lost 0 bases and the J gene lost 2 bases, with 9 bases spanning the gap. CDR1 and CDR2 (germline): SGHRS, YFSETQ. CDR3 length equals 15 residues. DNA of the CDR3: TGCGCCAGCAGCTTGGGGCCCATTGGCAATCAGCCCCAGCATTTT. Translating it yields CASSLGPIGNQPQHF.

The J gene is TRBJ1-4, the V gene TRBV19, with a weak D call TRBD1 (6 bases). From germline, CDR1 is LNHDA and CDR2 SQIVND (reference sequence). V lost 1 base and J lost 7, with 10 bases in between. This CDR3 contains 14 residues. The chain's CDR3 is CASSIATGREKLFF. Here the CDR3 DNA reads TGTGCCAGTAGTATAGCGACAGGACGTGAAAAACTGTTTTTT.